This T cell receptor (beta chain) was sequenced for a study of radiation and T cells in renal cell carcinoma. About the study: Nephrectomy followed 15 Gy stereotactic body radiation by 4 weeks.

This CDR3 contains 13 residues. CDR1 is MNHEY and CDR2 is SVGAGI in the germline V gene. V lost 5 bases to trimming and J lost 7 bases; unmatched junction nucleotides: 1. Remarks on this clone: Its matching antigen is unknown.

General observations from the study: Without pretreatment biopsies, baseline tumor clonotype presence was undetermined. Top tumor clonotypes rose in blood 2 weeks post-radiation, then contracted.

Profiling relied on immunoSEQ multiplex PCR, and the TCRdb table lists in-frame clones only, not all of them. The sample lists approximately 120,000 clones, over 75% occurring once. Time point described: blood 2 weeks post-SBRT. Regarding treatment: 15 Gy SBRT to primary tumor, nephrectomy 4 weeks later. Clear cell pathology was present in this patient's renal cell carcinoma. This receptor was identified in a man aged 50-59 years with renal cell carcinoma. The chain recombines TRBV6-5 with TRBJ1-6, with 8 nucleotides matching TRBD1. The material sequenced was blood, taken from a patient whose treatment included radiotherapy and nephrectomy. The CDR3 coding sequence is TGTGCCAGCAGTCGACAGGGGAATTCACCCCTCCACTTT. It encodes CASSRQGNSPLHF.